The entry below gives a single TCR beta chain sequence along with its context. The data were obtained in a study of blood T cell repertoires in COVID-19. Turning to the study itself: COVID-19 samples, acute and convalescent, were from the United States, Italy and Spain. In each case, the material was cDNA or gDNA derived from T cells, B-cell-depleted T cells, or PBMCs.

V lost 6 bases and J 2 bases, leaving 16 bases between the germline ends. From germline, CDR1 is MNHEY and CDR2 SVGAGI. The CDR3 covers 15 residues. TCRdb's table, derived via immunoSEQ multiplex PCR, lists solely in-frame clones and lacks some. The table has around 50,000 clones, approximately 78% seen once. The chain uses TRBV6-5 and TRBJ1-2, with D tentatively TRBD1 (6 bases). The TCR was taken from a woman between 45 and 65 years old with acute COVID-19. Source material: PBMCs or T cells enriched from blood (not recorded which). The CDR3: CASRGGQQRNYGYTF. DNA for the CDR3: TGTGCCAGCAGGGGGGGGCAGCAAAGGAACTATGGCTACACCTTC.